The 19 T cell receptor beta chains reported below all come from one sample, sequenced in a study of tumor and adjacent non-tumor tissue in lung cancer. Three rounds of nested PCR, following a modified ARM-PCR protocol, produced the TCRbeta library. In TCRdb, the multiplex PCR reads were re-called with MiXCR into one record per CDR3 protein. The repertoire consists of some 100,000 distinct CDR3 sequences, with 62% occurring once and the leading ten covering around 17%. The template was RNA from unsorted bulk tissue. Distant lung tissue was collected more than 3 cm away from the tumor edge. The material sequenced was distant non-tumor lung tissue. These TCRs come from a man in his 60s with non-small cell lung cancer.

Many counts were recorded for this clonotype. The chain combines TRBV12-3 or TRBV12-4 with TRBJ1-5; D is undetermined. V was pared by 8 bases and J by 3 bases, with 5 bases between. The CDR3 spans 11 residues. CDR3 sequence (DNA): TGTGCCAGCGGGCTCAATCAGCCCCAGCATTTT. Protein: CASGLNQPQHF.

V and J are TRBV29-1 and TRBJ2-1; TRBD2 is a possible D gene (5 bases). In germline, CDR1 is SQVTM, CDR2 ANQGSEA. This CDR3 is built from 15 residues. The V gene lost 1 base and the J gene lost 10 bases, with 20 bases spanning the gap. The CDR3 region is CSVEGALDSYEEQFF. Written as DNA, the CDR3 is TGCAGCGTTGAAGGGGCACTGGACTCCTACGAAGAGCAGTTCTTC.

In the case of this clonotype: At one of its ends the junction is not consistent with the germline gene, which may arise from a read error. J is TRBJ2-3 and V is TRBV11-2; 8 nucleotides match TRBD1. CDR1 is SGHAT, CDR2 FQNNGV, per germline. The length of the CDR3 is 15 residues. The CDR3 spells CATSQGTGPTDTQYF. The CDR3 nucleotides read TGTGCCACCAGCCAGGGGACAGGTCCAACAGACACGCAGTATTTT. The variable domain in full, completed from reference TRBV11-2 and TRBJ2-3, reads EAGVAQSPRYKIIEKRQSVAFWCNPISGHATLYWYQQILGQGPKLLIQFQNNGVVDDSQLPKDRFSAERLKGVDSTLKIQPAKLEDSAVYLCATSQGTGPTDTQYFGPGTRLTVL.

Turning to this clonotype: No conserved phenylalanine or tryptophan ends this CDR3, so it is likely a read error. The genes are TRBV20-1 and TRBJ2-7; no definite D call. V gave up 5 bases and J gave up 5 bases, with 16 bases separating them. The CDR3 spans 13 residues. Germline-derived CDR1 and CDR2 are DFQATT and SNEGSKA (reference sequence). The CDR3 loop is CSASLALGNEQYI. As DNA, the CDR3 is TGCAGTGCTTCCTTGGCCCTGGGGAACGAGCAGTACATC.

Many counts were recorded for this clonotype. The chain joins TRBV7-9 to TRBJ2-1; a weak D match, TRBD2 (6 bases). From germline, CDR1 is SEHNR and CDR2 FQNEAQ (reference sequence). The CDR3 runs 14 residues. V shed 0 bases and J shed 7 bases, with 10 bases lying between them. CDR3 DNA: TGTGCCAGCAGCTTAGCGGGGGGTCGGAATGAGCAGTTCTTC. Translated: CASSLAGGRNEQFF.

This clonotype was counted many times. This sequence joins TRBV5-1 and TRBJ2-7; 11 bases are shared with TRBD2. The CDR3 contains 15 residues. The germline V gene has CDR1 SGHRS and CDR2 YFSETQ. After removal of 4 bases from V and 1 base from J, the junction contained 4 bases not matched to a gene. In DNA form, the CDR3 reads TGCGCCAGCAGCGTCGGGACTAGCGGTTCCTACGAGCAGTACTTC. Translated: CASSVGTSGSYEQYF.

This clonotype was seen many times. The CDR3 DNA follows: TGTGCCAGCACAACAAATCCACAGGGCCAGAACACTGAAGCTTTCTTT. It yields the protein CASTTNPQGQNTEAFF. The V and J genes are TRBV4-2 and TRBJ1-1, with a possible D match to TRBD1 (6 bases). Trimming stripped 7 bases from V and 1 base from J, with 19 bases between. CDR1 and CDR2 from the germline V gene are LGHNA and YNFKEQ. CDR3 size: 16 residues.

At least ten counts were recorded for this clonotype. The DNA of the CDR3 is TGTGCCAGCAGTTACGCCAGCGGGAGCCACAAAGAGACCCAGTACTTC. Protein product: CASSYASGSHKETQYF. The rearrangement links TRBV6-2 or TRBV6-3 to TRBJ2-5; 8 positions agree with TRBD2. This CDR3 contains 16 residues. V lost 2 bases and J lost 3; bases outside the gene matches: 8. Germline CDR1 and CDR2: MNHEY and SVGEGT.

As regards this clonotype: Because the CDR3 is missing its conserved closing phenylalanine or tryptophan, this is likely a read error. J is TRBJ2-3 and V is TRBV12-3 or TRBV12-4, with a tentative D call TRBD2 (6 bases). V shed 2 bases and J shed 11 bases, with 14 bases lying between them. The CDR3 has 13 residues. The CDR3 region has the DNA TGTGCCAGCAGTTTAAGCCGGGACTGTAGGCAGTATCTT. As protein: CASSLSRDCRQYL.

This rearrangement joins TRBV20-1 to TRBJ2-1; TRBD2 matches at 9 bases. Germline CDR1 and CDR2: DFQATT and SNEGSKA (reference sequence). This CDR3 comprises 14 residues. Trimming cost V 6 bases and J 4 bases; bases outside gene matches: 7. CDR3: CSADAGGQYNEQFF. The CDR3 nucleotides are TGCAGTGCAGACGCGGGAGGGCAATACAATGAGCAGTTCTTC.

The chain is built from TRBV21-1 and TRBJ2-3; the table's D gene call, TRBD1, was not cross checked with the DNA. TRBV21-1 is tagged as a pseudogene. The CDR3 totals 14 residues. This chain's CDR3 is CASSQAGGQDTQYF. The CDR3 coding sequence is TGTGCCAGCAGCCAAGCGGGGGGCCAAGATACGCAGTATTTT.

V and J are TRBV30 and TRBJ2-1; a possible D gene is TRBD2 (5 bases). Germline-derived CDR1 and CDR2 are GTSNPN and SVGIG (reference sequence). CDR3 length: 14 residues. Deletions cut 4 bases from V and 9 bases from J, with 19 bases between. CDR3: CAWTNLGSYGEQFF. CDR3 in DNA: TGTGCCTGGACCAACCTAGGGAGTTATGGTGAGCAGTTCTTC.

This clonotype was seen once. A much bigger clone sits one base away, suggesting this may be a read error. The chain links TRBV7-9 to TRBJ2-2; D uncertain. This CDR3 is built from 13 residues. Germline lookup yields CDR1 SEHNR and CDR2 FQNEAQ (reference sequence). The germline V and J ends were trimmed by 7 bases and 4 bases, with 10 bases remaining between them. The CDR3 coding sequence is TGTGCCAGCAACACACGCCTCACCGGGGAGCTGTTTTTT. Encoded protein: CASNTRLTGELFF.

A word on this clonotype: The junction departs from germline at one end; a sequencing error may be responsible. The V call is TRBV10-2, the J call TRBJ2-1; D is ambiguous. Germline lookup yields CDR1 WSHSY and CDR2 SAAADI. The CDR3 runs 13 residues. CDR3 loop: CASSESGEDGQFF. DNA for the CDR3: TGCGCTAGCAGTGAGTCGGGCGAGGATGGGCAGTTCTTC.

This clonotype was observed a few times. The chain couples TRBV21-1 to TRBJ2-7; TRBD2 was called by the table and not checked on the DNA. TRBV21-1 is listed as a pseudogene. The CDR3 has 14 amino acids. This CDR3 is CASSIWTEDYEQYF. CDR3 coding DNA: TGTGCCAGCAGCATATGGACGGAGGACTACGAGCAGTACTTC.

Concerning this clonotype itself: A read error may be the cause here, since a much bigger clone is one base away. The final CDR3 position lacks the conserved phenylalanine or tryptophan, pointing to a likely read error. This rearrangement joins TRBV28 to TRBJ2-3; no definite D call. The length of the CDR3 is 13 residues. The germline CDR1 and CDR2 sequences are MDHEN and SYDVKM. V was shortened by 3 bases and J by 3 bases, with 7 bases between the two germline ends. The CDR3 spells CASSFGGTDTQYY. For the CDR3, the DNA is TGTGCCAGCAGTTTCGGTGGGACAGATACGCAGTATTAT.

Regarding this clonotype: A much larger clone is a single base away; this may be a read error. The chain is built from TRBV6-1 and TRBJ1-3; D ambiguous. This CDR3 contains 11 residues. Trimming removed 8 bases from V and 4 bases from J, with 6 bases in between. Per germline, CDR1 MNHNS and CDR2 SASEGT. The CDR3 nucleotides are TGTGCCAGCGGTGCAGGAAACACCATATATTTT. As protein: CASGAGNTIYF.

This clonotype was seen a handful of times. This chain uses TRBV25-1 with TRBJ2-2; unclear D gene. V dropped 3 bases and J dropped 9 bases, with 8 bases sitting between them. CDR1 and CDR2 from the germline V gene are MGHDK and SYGVNS. This CDR3 has 12 amino acids. The CDR3 spells CASSDAPRELFF. As DNA, the CDR3 is TGTGCCAGCAGTGACGCCCCCCGGGAGCTGTTTTTT.

The table lists this clonotype with many counts. This sequence joins TRBV20-1 and TRBJ1-6; TRBD1 aligns across 9 bases. Germline CDR1 is DFQATT and CDR2 is SNEGSKA (reference sequence). Losses at the gene ends were 4 bases for V and 7 bases for J; bases not matched to a gene: 5. The CDR3 spans 14 residues. The CDR3 sequence: CSAKPGTGNSPLHF. CDR3 DNA sequence: TGCAGTGCTAAACCCGGGACAGGGAATTCACCCCTCCACTTT.